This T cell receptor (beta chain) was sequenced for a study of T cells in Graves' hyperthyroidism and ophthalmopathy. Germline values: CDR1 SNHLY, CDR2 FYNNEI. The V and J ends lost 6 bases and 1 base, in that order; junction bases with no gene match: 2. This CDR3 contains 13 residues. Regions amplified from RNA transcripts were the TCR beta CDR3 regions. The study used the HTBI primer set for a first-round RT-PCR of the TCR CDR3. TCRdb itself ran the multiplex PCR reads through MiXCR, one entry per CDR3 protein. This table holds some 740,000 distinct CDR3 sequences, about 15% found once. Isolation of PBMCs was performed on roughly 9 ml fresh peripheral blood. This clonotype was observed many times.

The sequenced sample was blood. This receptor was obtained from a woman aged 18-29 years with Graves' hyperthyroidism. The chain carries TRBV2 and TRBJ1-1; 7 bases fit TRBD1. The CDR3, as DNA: TGTGCCAGCAGCCGGGACAGGAACACTGAAGCTTTCTTT. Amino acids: CASSRDRNTEAFF.